The rows below give T cell receptor beta chains drawn from one sample of a study of shared clonotypes between healthy human individuals. The repertoire was sequenced with immunoSEQ multiplex PCR; TCRdb's copy has only in-frame clones and lacks some. The sample carries about 700,000 clones, around 90% recorded once. Source material: naive CD8+ T cells sorted from blood. These receptors were taken from a man aged 30 to 45 in good health. Each CDR3 is given with its conserved first and last residue. The order of the fields is V gene, D gene, J gene, clone size, CDR3 DNA, CDR3 protein. A D gene is named only where the DNA matches it firmly. The size entry is marked missing in some rows and otherwise reads once, few, many or a size class.

TRBV2	TRBD1	TRBJ1-1	.	TGTGCCAGCAAATACAGGGGCGGGAACACTGAAGCTTTCTTT	CASKYRGGNTEAFF
TRBV27	TRBD1	TRBJ2-7	.	TGTGCCAGCAGAGGGACAGCCTACGAGCAGTACTTC	CASRGTAYEQYF
TRBV5-1	TRBD1	TRBJ1-1	.	TGCGCCAGCAGCATTACCGGGACAGGGGGCGCTTCGGGCACTGAAGCTTTCTTT	CASSITGTGGASGTEAFF
TRBV6-1	.	TRBJ2-7	.	TGTGCCAGCAGGGACGGGCTATACGAGCAGTACTTC	CASRDGLYEQYF
TRBV28	TRBD1	TRBJ2-5	.	TGTGCCAGCAGTTTACAGACAGGGGGGGAGACCCAGTACTTC	CASSLQTGGETQYF
TRBV7-9	.	TRBJ1-5	few	TGTGCCAGCAGCTTTGGGGGCAATCAGCCCCAGCATTTT	CASSFGGNQPQHF
TRBV21-1	.	TRBJ1-4	.	TGTGCCAGCAGCAAACAGGGACCAGCAACTAATGAAAAACTGTTTTTT	CASSKQGPATNEKLFF
TRBV29-1	.	TRBJ2-3	.	TGCAGCGTTAACACAATCAGCACAGATACGCAGTATTTT	CSVNTISTDTQYF
TRBV5-8	.	TRBJ2-5	.	TGTGCCAGCAGCTTCAGGGGCGGGGGAGAGACCCAGTACTTC	CASSFRGGGETQYF
TRBV4-3	.	TRBJ2-3	.	TGCGCCAGCAGCCAAGATGGGGGAATGGTGAGCACAGATACGCAGTATTTT	CASSQDGGMVSTDTQYF
TRBV19	TRBD1	TRBJ2-3	once	TGTGCCAGTAGTATACAGCAGGGGGCCACAGATACGCAGTATTTT	CASSIQQGATDTQYF
TRBV5-5	.	TRBJ2-7	.	TGTGCCAGCAGCTCCAGCTACGAGCAGTACTTC	CASSSSYEQYF
TRBV27	.	TRBJ2-6	.	TGTGCCAGCAGTTATCATGGGGCCAACGTCCTGACTTTC	CASSYHGANVLTF
TRBV9	.	TRBJ2-1	.	TGTGCCAGCAGCGTAGTAGGGGACAATGAGCAGTTCTTC	CASSVVGDNEQFF
TRBV28	TRBD1	TRBJ1-1	.	TGTGCCAGCAGTTTAAGGGGGGACAGGGGCATGAACACTGAAGCTTTCTTT	CASSLRGDRGMNTEAFF
TRBV4-2	TRBD2	TRBJ2-3	few	TGTGCCAGCAGCCGGGAGCGGGACGCAGATACGCAGTATTTT	CASSRERDADTQYF
TRBV7-8	TRBD1	TRBJ1-5	.	TGTGCCAGCAGCCCTTATGGACAGGGGGCGGGTCAGCCCCAGCATTTT	CASSPYGQGAGQPQHF
TRBV9	TRBD2	TRBJ2-3	.	TGTGCCAGCAGCAAGAGCGGGAGGGACGGCACAGATACGCAGTATTTT	CASSKSGRDGTDTQYF
TRBV7-9	.	TRBJ1-2	.	TGTGCCAGCACCTCACGGGGGTCGACCCTCGCTAACTATGGCTACACCTTC	CASTSRGSTLANYGYTF
TRBV7-6	.	TRBJ1-2	.	TGTGCCAGCAGCCCTACAGGGAACTATGGCTACACCTTC	CASSPTGNYGYTF
TRBV11-2	TRBD2	TRBJ2-1	once	TGTGCCAGCAGCTTAGACACTCTAGCGGGAGGCCCACACAATGAGCAGTTCTTC	CASSLDTLAGGPHNEQFF
TRBV7-2	.	TRBJ2-1	.	TGTGCCAGCAGCTTAGCCCCCTGGGAAGGAGATAAGAATTACAATGAGCAGTTCTTC	CASSLAPWEGDKNYNEQFF
TRBV27	.	TRBJ1-5	few	TGTGCCAGCAGTTTTTCCCGGAGTTACAATCAGCCCCAGCATTTT	CASSFSRSYNQPQHF
TRBV11-3	.	TRBJ2-5	.	TGTGCCAGCAGTCTAAGAGGGGAGGAGACCCAGTACTTC	CASSLRGEETQYF
TRBV11-2	TRBD1	TRBJ2-7	.	TGTGCCAGCAGCACCCGTAGGACAGGGGCCCCCTACGAGCAGTACTTC	CASSTRRTGAPYEQYF
TRBV2	TRBD2	TRBJ2-3	.	TGTGCCAGCAGTGAATCTAGCGGACCTAGCACAGATACGCAGTATTTT	CASSESSGPSTDTQYF
TRBV7-2	TRBD2	TRBJ2-7	.	TGTGCCAGCAGCCCCTGGACTAGCGGGAGGTACGAGCAGTACTTC	CASSPWTSGRYEQYF
TRBV27	.	TRBJ2-1	.	TGTGCCAGCAGTTTAGGGACCCTCAATGAGCAGTTCTTC	CASSLGTLNEQFF
TRBV27	.	TRBJ2-2	.	TGTGCCAGCACCCACGGGACATACGGCAACACCGGGGAGCTGTTTTTT	CASTHGTYGNTGELFF
TRBV4-3	TRBD2	TRBJ2-3	.	TGCGCCAGCAGCCAAGGGGCTAGCGGAGATACGCAGTATTTT	CASSQGASGDTQYF
TRBV9	.	TRBJ2-7	.	TGTGCCAGCAGCGTATCACCCGGCTACGAGCAGTACTTC	CASSVSPGYEQYF
TRBV29-1	.	TRBJ2-2	.	TGCAGCGTTGGTGCGAGGACAGCTAACACCGGGGAGCTGTTTTTT	CSVGARTANTGELFF
TRBV10-1	TRBD2	TRBJ2-1	.	TGCGCCAGCAGTGAGCCAGCGGGAGAAGATAGGAATGAGCAGTTCTTC	CASSEPAGEDRNEQFF
TRBV5-1	TRBD1	TRBJ2-1	.	TGCGCCAGCAGCTACCGGACAGGGGCAAACTACAATGAGCAGTTCTTC	CASSYRTGANYNEQFF
TRBV7-6	TRBD2	TRBJ2-7	.	TGTGCCAGCAGCTCAACTAGCGGGCGTGCCTACGAGCAGTACTTC	CASSSTSGRAYEQYF
TRBV7-9	TRBD2	TRBJ2-5	once	TGTGCCAGCAGCTTTAGACTAGCGGGAGTGGCGGAGACCCAGTACTTC	CASSFRLAGVAETQYF